This T cell receptor (beta chain) was documented in a study of blood T cell repertoires in COVID-19. Whole-study context: Material from acute and convalescent COVID-19 was sourced from the United States, Italy and Spain. PBMCs, B-cell-depleted T cells, or T cells were the source of the cDNA or gDNA that made up the material.

Trimming cost V 10 bases and J 8 bases, with 20 bases left between them. The CDR3 runs to 13 residues. Per the authors' pipeline: Estimates of nucleated cell counts were drawn from the amplification of reference gene primers. Here immunoSEQ multiplex PCR was the method, and the copy in TCRdb shows in-frame clones only, minus some. The V and J calls and clone size come from that table; D and trimming were worked out from the DNA. The repertoire holds 71,000 or so clones, with 85% to 90% as singletons. What was sequenced was peripheral blood. The TCR was taken from a man aged 45 to 65 with active COVID-19. The chain employs TRBV12-3 or TRBV12-4 and TRBJ1-1; no definite D call. The CDR3 sequence: CANGRSHSGEAFF. The CDR3, as DNA: TGTGCCAACGGCAGATCGCACAGTGGGGAAGCTTTCTTT.